A selection of T cell receptor beta chains follows, all from one sample in a study of T cells after yellow fever vaccination. TCRdb re-called the 5' RACE reads through MiXCR, storing one row per CDR3 protein. The sample includes about 360,000 distinct CDR3 sequences, around 6.5% of them seen just once. Material: PBMCs, obtained 5 days after the yellow fever booster vaccination. The receptor source for this set is a young man who received the YFV17D yellow fever vaccine. Both conserved end residues are part of each CDR3. A D gene is named only where the DNA matches it firmly. The size field is filled for only some rows; it gives once, few, many or a size class.

>14|TRBV4-3|TRBJ2-5|NA|NA
TGCGCCAGCAGCCAGTTGGGGAGCGTCGAGACCCAGTACTTC
CASSQLGSVETQYF
>12|TRBV29-1|TRBJ2-2|NA|NA
TGCAGCGTACCCACAGTCACCGGGGAGCTGTTTTTT
CSVPTVTGELFF
>22|TRBV24-1|TRBJ2-3|NA|NA
TGTGGCACCATTGATTTGTGGTTTCCGAGGCACTCCGGCCCCCTTCTCGTTGATACGCAGTATTTT
CGTIDLWFPRHSGPLLVDTQYF
>15|TRBV20-1|TRBJ1-6|NA|NA
TGCAGTGCTAGAGATCCGGGGGTCTATAATTCACCCCTCCACTTT
CSARDPGVYNSPLHF
>16|TRBV4-2|TRBJ2-7|many|TRBD2
TGTGCCAGCAGCCAAGAGACTGGGACTAGTTTCTACGAGCAGTACTTC
CASSQETGTSFYEQYF
>14|TRBV14|TRBJ2-1|NA|NA
TGTGCCAGCAGCCAAGAACCCGGCGCGGATGAGCAGTTCTTC
CASSQEPGADEQFF
>12|TRBV20-1|TRBJ2-1|few|NA
TGCAGTGCTCGGACCATTTACAATGAGCAGTTCTTC
CSARTIYNEQFF
>15|TRBV20-1|TRBJ2-7|NA|NA
TGCAGTGCCGGATTAGGGACGGGGAGCTCCTACGAGCAGTACTTC
CSAGLGTGSSYEQYF
>16|TRBV28|TRBJ2-3|many|NA
TGTGCCAGCAGTCCAGCTAGCTTAGGGGGCACAGATACGCAGTATTTT
CASSPASLGGTDTQYF
>13|TRBV29-1|TRBJ1-5|NA|TRBD1
TGCAGCGTTGGGGGCCAGGGGGCGCAGCCCCAGCATTTT
CSVGGQGAQPQHF
>17|TRBV6-1|TRBJ2-2|few|TRBD2
TGTGCCAGCAGTCGGCCACGGACTAGCGGGTTTACCGGGGAGCTGTTTTTT
CASSRPRTSGFTGELFF
>14|TRBV9|TRBJ1-4|NA|TRBD1
TGTGCCAGCAGCGTAGAGGGACAGGCAGAAAAACTGTTTTTT
CASSVEGQAEKLFF
>13|TRBV6-5|TRBJ2-5|many|NA
TGTGCCAGCAGTTATGGGGGGAGGGAGACCCAGTACTTC
CASSYGGRETQYF
>16|TRBV18|TRBJ2-7|NA|NA
TGTGCCAGCTCATCCTCCTTTGAGCGGAACTCCTACGAGCAGTACTTC
CASSSSFERNSYEQYF
>13|TRBV25-1|TRBJ2-1|many|TRBD1
TGTGCCAGCAGTGAACAACAGGGGCAGGAGCAGTTCTTC
CASSEQQGQEQFF
>11|TRBV7-2|TRBJ2-1|few|NA
TGTGCCAGCAGCTTATACCATGAGCAGTTCTTC
CASSLYHEQFF
>15|TRBV7-2|TRBJ2-3|many|NA
TGTGCCAGCAGCCCAAGACGGACGGGCACAGATACGCAGTATTTT
CASSPRRTGTDTQYF
>15|TRBV20-1|TRBJ2-3|NA|TRBD2
TGCAGTGCTAGAGACAGCGGGACTAGCACAGATACGCAGTATTTT
CSARDSGTSTDTQYF
>16|TRBV4-3|TRBJ2-7|few|TRBD2
TGCGCCAGCAGCCAAGAACTAGCGGGCACGACCTACGAGCAGTACTTC
CASSQELAGTTYEQYF
>16|TRBV19|TRBJ2-5|NA|TRBD2
TGTGCCAGTAGTATAGATGCGGTTGGTCCGGGAGGGCCCTCGGACTTC
CASSIDAVGPGGPSDF